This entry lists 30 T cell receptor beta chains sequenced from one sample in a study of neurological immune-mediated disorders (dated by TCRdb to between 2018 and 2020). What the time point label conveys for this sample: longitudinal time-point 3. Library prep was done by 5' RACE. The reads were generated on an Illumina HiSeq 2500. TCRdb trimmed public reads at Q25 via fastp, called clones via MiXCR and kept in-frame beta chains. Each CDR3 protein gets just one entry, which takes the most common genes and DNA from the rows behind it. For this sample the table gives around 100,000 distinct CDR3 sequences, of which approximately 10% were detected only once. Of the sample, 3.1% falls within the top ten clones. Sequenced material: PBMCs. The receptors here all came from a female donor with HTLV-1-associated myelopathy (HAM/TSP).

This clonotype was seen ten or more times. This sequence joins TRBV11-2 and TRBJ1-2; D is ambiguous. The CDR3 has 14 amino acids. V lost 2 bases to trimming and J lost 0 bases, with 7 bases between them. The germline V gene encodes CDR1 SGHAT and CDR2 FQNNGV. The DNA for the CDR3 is TGTGCCAGCAGCTTAATACGGTCTAACTATGGCTACACCTTC. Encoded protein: CASSLIRSNYGYTF.

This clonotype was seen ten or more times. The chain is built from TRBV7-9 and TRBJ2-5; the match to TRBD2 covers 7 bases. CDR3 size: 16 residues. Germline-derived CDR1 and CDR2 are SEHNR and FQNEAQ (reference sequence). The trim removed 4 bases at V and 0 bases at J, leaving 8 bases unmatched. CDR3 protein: CASSSTLGRDQETQYF. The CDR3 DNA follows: TGTGCCAGCAGCTCCACACTGGGGAGGGACCAAGAGACCCAGTACTTC.

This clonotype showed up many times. The CDR3 protein is CASHRDRASEAFF. The CDR3 DNA sequence: TGTGCCAGCCACCGGGACAGGGCATCTGAAGCTTTCTTT. The gene calls are TRBV7-9 and TRBJ1-1, with TRBD1 matching 9 bases. V lost 8 bases to trimming and J lost 6 bases; unmatched junction nucleotides: 7. The CDR3 extends over 13 amino acids. Germline V CDR1 and CDR2: SEHNR, FQNEAQ (reference sequence).

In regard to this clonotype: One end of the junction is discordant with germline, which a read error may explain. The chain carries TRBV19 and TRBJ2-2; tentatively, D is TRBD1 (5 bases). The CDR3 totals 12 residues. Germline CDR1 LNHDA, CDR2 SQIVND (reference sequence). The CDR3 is CVSSTGAGELFF. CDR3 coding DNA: TGTGTCAGTAGTACAGGTGCCGGGGAGCTGTTTTTT.

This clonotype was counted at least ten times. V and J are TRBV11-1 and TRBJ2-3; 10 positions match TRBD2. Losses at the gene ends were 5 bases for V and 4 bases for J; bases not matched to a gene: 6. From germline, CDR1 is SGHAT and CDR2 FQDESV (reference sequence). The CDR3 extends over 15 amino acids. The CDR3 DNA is TGTGCCAGCAGCAGGAGGACTAGCGGTGCAGATACGCAGTATTTT. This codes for CASSRRTSGADTQYF.

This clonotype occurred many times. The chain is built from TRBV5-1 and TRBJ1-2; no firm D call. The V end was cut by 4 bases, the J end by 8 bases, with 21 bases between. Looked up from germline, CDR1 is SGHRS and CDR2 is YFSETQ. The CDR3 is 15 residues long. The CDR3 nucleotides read TGCGCCAGCAGCCCCCTGGGCAGTGCCCCTACCGGCTACACCTTC. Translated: CASSPLGSAPTGYTF.

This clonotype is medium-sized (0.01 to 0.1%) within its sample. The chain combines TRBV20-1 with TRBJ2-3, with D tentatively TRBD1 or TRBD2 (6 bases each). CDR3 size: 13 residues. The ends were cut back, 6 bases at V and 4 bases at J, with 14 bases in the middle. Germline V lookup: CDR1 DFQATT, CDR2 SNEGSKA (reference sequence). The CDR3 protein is CSAHKGGADTQYF. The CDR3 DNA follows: TGCAGTGCCCATAAGGGGGGAGCAGATACGCAGTATTTT.

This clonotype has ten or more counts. CDR3 region: CATRDSSTDTQYF. CDR3 coding DNA: TGTGCCACCAGGGACTCAAGCACAGATACGCAGTATTTT. The chain couples TRBV24-1 to TRBJ2-3; a weak D match, TRBD2 (5 bases). There are 13 residues in the CDR3. From germline, CDR1 is KGHDR and CDR2 SFDVKD. Trimming took 7 bases from V and 0 from J, leaving 7 bases between them.

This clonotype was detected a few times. In nucleotides, the CDR3 is TGTGCCAGCAGCGTAGAGGGGGGGCGCTCAGCTGGGGCCAACGTCCTGACTTTC. It codes for CASSVEGGRSAGANVLTF. J is TRBJ2-6 and V is TRBV9; possible D gene TRBD2, 7 bases. Germline-derived CDR1 and CDR2 are SGDLS and YYNGEE. V was trimmed by 0 bases and J by 2 bases, leaving 15 bases between them. The CDR3 length is 18 residues.

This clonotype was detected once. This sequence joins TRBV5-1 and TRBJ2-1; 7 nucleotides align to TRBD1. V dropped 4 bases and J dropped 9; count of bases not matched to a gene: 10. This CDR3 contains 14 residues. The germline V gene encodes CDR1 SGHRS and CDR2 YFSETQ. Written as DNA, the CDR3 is TGCGCCAGCAGCGACGCCAAAGGGGGCGGTGAGCAGTTCTTC. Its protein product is CASSDAKGGGEQFF.

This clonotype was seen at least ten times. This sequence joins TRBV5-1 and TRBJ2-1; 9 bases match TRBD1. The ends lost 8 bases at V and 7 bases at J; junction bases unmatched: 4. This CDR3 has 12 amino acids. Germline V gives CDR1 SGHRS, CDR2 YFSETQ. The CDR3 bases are TGCGCCAGTTCTGGACAGGGGAATGAGCAGTTCTTC. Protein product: CASSGQGNEQFF.

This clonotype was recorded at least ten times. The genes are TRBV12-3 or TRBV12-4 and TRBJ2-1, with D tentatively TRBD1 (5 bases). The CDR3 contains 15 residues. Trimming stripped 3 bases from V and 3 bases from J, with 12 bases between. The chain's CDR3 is CASSFRDARYNEQFF. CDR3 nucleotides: TGTGCCAGCAGTTTCAGGGATGCCCGCTACAATGAGCAGTTCTTC.

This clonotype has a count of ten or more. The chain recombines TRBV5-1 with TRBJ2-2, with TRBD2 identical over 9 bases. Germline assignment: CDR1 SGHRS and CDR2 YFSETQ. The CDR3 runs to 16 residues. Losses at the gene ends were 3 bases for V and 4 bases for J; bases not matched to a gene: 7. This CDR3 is CASSSPERGATGELFF. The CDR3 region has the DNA TGCGCCAGCAGCTCACCGGAGCGGGGGGCCACCGGGGAGCTGTTTTTT.

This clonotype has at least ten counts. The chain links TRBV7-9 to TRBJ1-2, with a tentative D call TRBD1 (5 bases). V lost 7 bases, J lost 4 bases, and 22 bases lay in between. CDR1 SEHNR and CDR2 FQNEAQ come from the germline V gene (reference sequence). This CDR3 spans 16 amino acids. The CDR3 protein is CASTRGDFQGSYGYTF. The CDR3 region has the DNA TGTGCCAGCACTCGGGGGGACTTTCAGGGAAGCTATGGCTACACCTTC.

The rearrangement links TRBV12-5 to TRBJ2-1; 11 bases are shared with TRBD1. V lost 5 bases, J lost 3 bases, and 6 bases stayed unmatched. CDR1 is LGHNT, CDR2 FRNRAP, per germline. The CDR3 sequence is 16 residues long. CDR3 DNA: TGTGCTAGTGGTGGCCGGGACAGGGGGGACTACAATGAGCAGTTCTTC. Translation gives CASGGRDRGDYNEQFF.

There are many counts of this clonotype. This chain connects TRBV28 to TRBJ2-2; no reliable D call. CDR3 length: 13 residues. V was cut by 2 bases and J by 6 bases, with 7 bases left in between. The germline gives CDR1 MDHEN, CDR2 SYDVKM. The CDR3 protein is CASSLTPAGELFF. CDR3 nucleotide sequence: TGTGCCAGCAGTTTAACCCCGGCCGGGGAGCTGTTTTTT.

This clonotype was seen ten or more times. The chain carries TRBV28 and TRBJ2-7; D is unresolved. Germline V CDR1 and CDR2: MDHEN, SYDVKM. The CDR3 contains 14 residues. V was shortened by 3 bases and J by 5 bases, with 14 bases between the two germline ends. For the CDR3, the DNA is TGTGCCAGCAGTTTGGGGTCAGCTAAGCACGAGCAGTACTTC. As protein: CASSLGSAKHEQYF.

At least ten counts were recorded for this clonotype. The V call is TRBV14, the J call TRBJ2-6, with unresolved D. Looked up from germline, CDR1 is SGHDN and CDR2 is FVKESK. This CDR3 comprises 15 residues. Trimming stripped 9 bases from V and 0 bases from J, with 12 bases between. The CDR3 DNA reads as TGTGCCAGTGCGCGCGGAAGCTCTGGGGCCAACGTCCTGACTTTC. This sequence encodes CASARGSSGANVLTF.

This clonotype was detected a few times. Here the CDR3 DNA reads TGTGCCAGCAGGTTCGCCCAGAGCAATCAGCCCCAGCATTTT. Its protein product is CASRFAQSNQPQHF. This rearrangement joins TRBV7-2 to TRBJ1-5; D is undetermined. V was clipped by 6 bases and J by 1 base, with 10 bases between them. Germline V lookup: CDR1 SGHTA, CDR2 FQGNSA. This CDR3 is 14 amino acids long.

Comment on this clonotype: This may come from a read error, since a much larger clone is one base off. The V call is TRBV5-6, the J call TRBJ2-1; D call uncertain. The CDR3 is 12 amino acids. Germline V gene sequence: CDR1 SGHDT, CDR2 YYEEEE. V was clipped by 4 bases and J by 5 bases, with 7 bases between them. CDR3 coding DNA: TGTGCCAGCAGCCCCTGGCACAATGAGCAGTTCTTC. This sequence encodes CASSPWHNEQFF.

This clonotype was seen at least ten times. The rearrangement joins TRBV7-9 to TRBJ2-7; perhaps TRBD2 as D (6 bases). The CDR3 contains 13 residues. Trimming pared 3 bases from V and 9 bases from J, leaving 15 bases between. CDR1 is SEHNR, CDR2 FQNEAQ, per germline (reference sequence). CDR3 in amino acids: CASSFSSEERQYF. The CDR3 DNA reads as TGTGCCAGCAGCTTTTCTAGCGAGGAACGGCAGTACTTC. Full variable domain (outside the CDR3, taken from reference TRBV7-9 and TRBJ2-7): DTGVSQNPRHKITKRGQNVTFRCDPISEHNRLYWYRQTLGQGPEFLTYFQNEAQLEKSRLLSDRFSAERPKGSFSTLEIQRTEQGDSAMYLCASSFSSEERQYFGPGTRLTVT.

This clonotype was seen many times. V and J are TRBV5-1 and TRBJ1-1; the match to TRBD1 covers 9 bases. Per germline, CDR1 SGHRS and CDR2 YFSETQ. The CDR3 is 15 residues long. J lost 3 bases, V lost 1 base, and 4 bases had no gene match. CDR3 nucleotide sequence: TGCGCCAGCAGCTTGACAGGGGGCATCGACACTGAAGCTTTCTTT. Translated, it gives CASSLTGGIDTEAFF. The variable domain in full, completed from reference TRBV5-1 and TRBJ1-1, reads KAGVTQTPRYLIKTRGQQVTLSCSPISGHRSVSWYQQTPGQGLQFLFEYFSETQRNKGNFPGRFSGRQFSNSRSEMNVSTLELGDSALYLCASSLTGGIDTEAFFGQGTRLTVV.

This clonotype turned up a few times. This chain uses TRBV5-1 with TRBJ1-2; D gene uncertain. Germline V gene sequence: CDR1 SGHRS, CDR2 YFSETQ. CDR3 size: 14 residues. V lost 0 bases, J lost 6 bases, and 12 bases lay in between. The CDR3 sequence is CASSLERAVDGYTF. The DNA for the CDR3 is TGCGCCAGCAGCTTGGAGAGGGCAGTAGATGGCTACACCTTC.

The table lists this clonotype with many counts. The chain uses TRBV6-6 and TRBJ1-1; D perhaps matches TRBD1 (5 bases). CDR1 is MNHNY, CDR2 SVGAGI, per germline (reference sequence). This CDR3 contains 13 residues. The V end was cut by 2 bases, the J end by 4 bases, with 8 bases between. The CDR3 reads CASSYEGPTEAFF. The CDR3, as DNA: TGTGCCAGCAGTTACGAGGGGCCCACTGAAGCTTTCTTT.

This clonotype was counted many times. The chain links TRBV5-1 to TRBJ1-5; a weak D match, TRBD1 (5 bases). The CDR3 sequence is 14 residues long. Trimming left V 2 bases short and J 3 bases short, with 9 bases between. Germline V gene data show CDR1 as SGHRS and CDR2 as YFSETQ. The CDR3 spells CASSLDSTNQPQHF. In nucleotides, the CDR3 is TGCGCCAGCAGCTTAGACAGTACCAATCAGCCCCAGCATTTT.

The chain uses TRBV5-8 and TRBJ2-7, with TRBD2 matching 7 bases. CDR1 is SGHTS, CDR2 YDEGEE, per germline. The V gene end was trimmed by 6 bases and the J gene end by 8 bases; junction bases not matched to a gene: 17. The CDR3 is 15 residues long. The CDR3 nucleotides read TGTGCCAGCAACCCCTCGGGGGGTTTCGTCGGGAAGCAGTACTTC. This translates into CASNPSGGFVGKQYF.

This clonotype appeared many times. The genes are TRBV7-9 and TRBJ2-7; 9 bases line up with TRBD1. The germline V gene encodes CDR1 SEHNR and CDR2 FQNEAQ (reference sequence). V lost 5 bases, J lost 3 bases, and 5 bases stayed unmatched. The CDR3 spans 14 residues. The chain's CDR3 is CASSPGTGNYEQYF. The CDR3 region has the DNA TGTGCCAGCAGCCCCGGGACAGGGAACTACGAGCAGTACTTC.

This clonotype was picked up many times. CDR3 sequence (DNA): TGCGCCAGCAGCTTGCTGCGGGCGCCGGACACCGGGGAGCTGTTTTTT. It codes for CASSLLRAPDTGELFF. The chain has TRBV5-1 and TRBJ2-2; D might be TRBD2 (5 bases). Deletions cut 1 base from V and 3 bases from J, with 13 bases between. The CDR3 runs 16 residues. CDR1 is SGHRS, CDR2 YFSETQ, per germline.

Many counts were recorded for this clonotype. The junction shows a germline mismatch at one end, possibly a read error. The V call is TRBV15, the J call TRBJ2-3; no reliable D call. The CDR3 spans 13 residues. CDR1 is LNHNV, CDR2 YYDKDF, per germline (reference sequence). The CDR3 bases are TGTGCTACCAGCAGAGATACCGAGGATACGCAGTATTTT. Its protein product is CATSRDTEDTQYF.

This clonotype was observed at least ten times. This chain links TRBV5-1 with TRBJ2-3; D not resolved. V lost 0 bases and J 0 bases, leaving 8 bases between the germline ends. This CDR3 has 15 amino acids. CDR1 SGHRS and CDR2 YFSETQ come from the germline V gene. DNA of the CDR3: TGCGCCAGCAGCTTGGCGGCGGCTAGCACAGATACGCAGTATTTT. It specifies CASSLAAASTDTQYF.